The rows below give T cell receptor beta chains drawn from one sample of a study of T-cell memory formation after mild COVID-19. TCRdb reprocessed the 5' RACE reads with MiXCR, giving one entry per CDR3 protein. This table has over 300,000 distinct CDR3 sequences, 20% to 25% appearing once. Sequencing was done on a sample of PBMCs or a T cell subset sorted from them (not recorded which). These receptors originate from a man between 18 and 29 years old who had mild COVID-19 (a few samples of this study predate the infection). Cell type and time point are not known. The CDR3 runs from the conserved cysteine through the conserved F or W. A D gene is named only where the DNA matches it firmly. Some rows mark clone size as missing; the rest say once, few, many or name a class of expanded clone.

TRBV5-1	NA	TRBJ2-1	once	TGCGCCAGCAACCAGGAGGTATGGGGCCCCGGCAATGAGCAGTTCTTC	CASNQEVWGPGNEQFF
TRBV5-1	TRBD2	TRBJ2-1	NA	TGCGCCAGCAGCCCTTCCCCTCAGCGGGGGGGCGGGTATGAGCAGTTCTTC	CASSPSPQRGGGYEQFF
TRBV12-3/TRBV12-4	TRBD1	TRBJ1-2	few	TGTGCCAGCAGTTTGGATGGGACAGGGGACAACTATGGCTACACCTTC	CASSLDGTGDNYGYTF
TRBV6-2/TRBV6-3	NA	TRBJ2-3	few	TGTGCCAGCAGTTACGGGCTAGATATAGATACGCAGTATTTT	CASSYGLDIDTQYF
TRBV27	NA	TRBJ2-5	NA	TGTGCCAGCAGTCCTGCTCCACTCCTCCAAGAGACCCAGTACTTC	CASSPAPLLQETQYF
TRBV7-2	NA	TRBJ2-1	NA	TGTGCCAGCAGCTTAAACCAGGACAATGAGCAGTTCTTC	CASSLNQDNEQFF
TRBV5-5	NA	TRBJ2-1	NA	TGTGCCAGCAGCGGGGAGCCACAGACGAGTTGGAACAATGAGCAGTTCTTC	CASSGEPQTSWNNEQFF
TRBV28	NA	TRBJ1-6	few	TGTGCCAGCAGACCCGACCGGGAGACCCTCCACTTT	CASRPDRETLHF
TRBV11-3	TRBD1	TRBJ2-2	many	TGTGCCAGCAGACATCGGACAGGGGGCGACACCGGGGAGCTGTTTTTT	CASRHRTGGDTGELFF
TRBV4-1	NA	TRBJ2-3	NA	TGCGCCAGCAGCCCCGATCAGGGGGGGACTAATCGAGCAGATACGCAGTATTTT	CASSPDQGGTNRADTQYF
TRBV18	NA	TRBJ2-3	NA	TGTGCCAGCTCCCCAGCGGGCCGAAGCACAGATACGCAGTATTTT	CASSPAGRSTDTQYF
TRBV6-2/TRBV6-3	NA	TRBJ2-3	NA	TGTGCCAGCTACCGGGGGCAGTTATATTTT	CASYRGQLYF
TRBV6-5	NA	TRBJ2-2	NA	TGTGCCAGCAGTTACTCGAACGGGGAGCTGTTTTTT	CASSYSNGELFF
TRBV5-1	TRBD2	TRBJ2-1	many	TGCGCCAGCAGCTTGAGGGGACTAGCGGGGGGGAATCCCCGATCGGATGAGCAGTTCTTC	CASSLRGLAGGNPRSDEQFF
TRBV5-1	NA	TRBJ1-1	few	TGCGCCAGCAGCGACGGACCCCAAGGGAACACTGAAGCTTTCTTT	CASSDGPQGNTEAFF
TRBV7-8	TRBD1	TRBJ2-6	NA	TGTGCCAGCAGCTCGGGACAGGTTCTCCTACGGGCCAACGTCCTGACTTTC	CASSSGQVLLRANVLTF
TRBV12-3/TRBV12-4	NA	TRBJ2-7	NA	TGTGCCAGCAGTACCCGGGACAACTCCTACGAGCAGTACTTC	CASSTRDNSYEQYF
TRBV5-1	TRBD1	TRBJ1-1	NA	TGCGCCAGCAGCCCTAAGGCGCAGGGGGGGACTGAAGCTTTCTTT	CASSPKAQGGTEAFF
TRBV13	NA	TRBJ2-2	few	TGTGCCAGCAGCTATACAGGGTTTTCCACCGGGGAGCTGTTTTTT	CASSYTGFSTGELFF
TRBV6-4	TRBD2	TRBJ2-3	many	TGTGCCACTTCCAAGCGGGGGGGAACAGATACGCAGTATTTT	CATSKRGGTDTQYF
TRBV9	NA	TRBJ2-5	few	TGTGCCAGCAGCGTAGGGTGGGGGGCAGGACAAGAGACCCAGTACTTC	CASSVGWGAGQETQYF
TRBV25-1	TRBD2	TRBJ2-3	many	TGTGCCAGCAGTGACTCGGCGGGGGATGGGGATACGCAGTATTTT	CASSDSAGDGDTQYF
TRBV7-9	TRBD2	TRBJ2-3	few	TGTGCCAGCTTACTAGCGGGGAGCACAGATACGCAGTATTTT	CASLLAGSTDTQYF
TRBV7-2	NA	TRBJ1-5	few	TGTGCCAGCAGCCCGGCGGGCCAGGGCCTGAATCAGCCCCAGCATTTT	CASSPAGQGLNQPQHF
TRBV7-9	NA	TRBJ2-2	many	TGTGCCAGCAGCTTCACCGGGGAGCTGTTTTTT	CASSFTGELFF
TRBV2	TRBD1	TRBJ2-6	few	TGTGCCAGCGCTGACAGGGCTGGGGCCAACGTCCTGACTTTC	CASADRAGANVLTF
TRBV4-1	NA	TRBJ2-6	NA	TGCGCCAGCAGCCCTCGGGCAGGCGAAAGCTCTGGGGCCAACGTCCTGACTTTC	CASSPRAGESSGANVLTF
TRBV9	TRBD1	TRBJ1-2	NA	TGTGCCAGCAGCGACCCCCCGGGACAGGGTGACTATGGCTACACCTTC	CASSDPPGQGDYGYTF
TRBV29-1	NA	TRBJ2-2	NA	TGCAGCGTTGAAGGGTACACCGGGGAGCTGTTTTTT	CSVEGYTGELFF
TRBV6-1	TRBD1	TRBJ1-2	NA	TGTGCCAGCATCGACGACAGGGCGAATGGCTACACCTTC	CASIDDRANGYTF
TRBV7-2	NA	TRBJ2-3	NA	TGTGCCAGCAACGGTGGGGAATCAGATACGCAGTATTTT	CASNGGESDTQYF
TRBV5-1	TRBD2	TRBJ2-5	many	TGCGCCAGCAGCTTCAGTGCTAGCGGGGCGGAGACCCAGTACTTC	CASSFSASGAETQYF
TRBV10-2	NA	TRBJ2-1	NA	TGCGCCAGCAGTGAAGTTAATGAGCAGTTCTTC	CASSEVNEQFF
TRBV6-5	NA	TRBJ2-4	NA	TGTGCCACCAGGCGGAGGGGCCGGGAAAACATTCAGTACTTC	CATRRRGRENIQYF
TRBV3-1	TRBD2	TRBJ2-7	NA	TGTGCCAGCAGCCAACCTGCCCTAGCGGGGGGCGATTACGAGCAGTACTTC	CASSQPALAGGDYEQYF
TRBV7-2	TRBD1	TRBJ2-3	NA	TGTGCCAGCAGCTTAGGTCGACAGGGTTGGGGCACAGATACGCAGTATTTT	CASSLGRQGWGTDTQYF
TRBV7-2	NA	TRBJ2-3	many	TGTGCCAGCAGAGGGGGGGGCACAGATACGCAGTATTTT	CASRGGGTDTQYF
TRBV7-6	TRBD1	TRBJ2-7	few	TGTGCCAGCAGTAACACCGGGACAGGAGACGAGCAGTACTTC	CASSNTGTGDEQYF
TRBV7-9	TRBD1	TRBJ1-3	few	TGTGCCAGCAGCCGGGACAGCGCCGTGGACACCATATATTTT	CASSRDSAVDTIYF
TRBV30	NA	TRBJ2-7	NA	TGTGCCTGGGCCAGGAGTTCCTACGAGCAGTACTTC	CAWARSSYEQYF
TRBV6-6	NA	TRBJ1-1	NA	TGTGCCAGCAGTTACCTGGGGAAGACTGAAGCTTTCTTT	CASSYLGKTEAFF